The rows below give T cell receptor beta chains drawn from one sample of a study of blood T cell repertoires in COVID-19. Sequencing was performed with immunoSEQ multiplex PCR; in TCRdb, only in-frame clones are kept and a portion is missing. The data show 150,000 to 200,000 clones, 87% seen once. Specimen: peripheral blood. The origin of the receptors is a man aged 18 to 30 with active or convalescent COVID-19. Both conserved end residues are part of each CDR3. D genes are given only for firm matches. Clone size, where shown, is once, few, many, or a class for clones that have expanded.

DNA,CDR3,J,D,V,size
TGCGCCAGCAGCTTGGTTCCAGGGGACCTCACTGAAGCTTTCTTT,CASSLVPGDLTEAFF,TRBJ1-1,-,TRBV5-1,-
TGTGCCAGCAGTTTAGCGGGCACTTACGGGCCCCAGCATTTT,CASSLAGTYGPQHF,TRBJ1-5,-,TRBV27,-
TGCAGCGTCTCCCCGGGACAGGGCAATCAGCCCCAGCATTTT,CSVSPGQGNQPQHF,TRBJ1-5,TRBD1,TRBV29-1,-
TGTGCCAGCAGGACAGGCCATCCCCTTCCCTACGAGCAGTACTTC,CASRTGHPLPYEQYF,TRBJ2-7,-,TRBV6-5,-
TGTGCCTCGGCGGGGCAGGCGGTAACCGGGGAGCTGTTTTTT,CASAGQAVTGELFF,TRBJ2-2,-,TRBV27,-
TGCGCCAGCAGCTCCGAACCCGGAGGTCCCAATGAGCAGTTCTTC,CASSSEPGGPNEQFF,TRBJ2-1,-,TRBV5-1,-
TGTGCCAGCAGTTTAGACAGGGTAGAGTTCGCTGAAGCTTTCTTT,CASSLDRVEFAEAFF,TRBJ1-1,TRBD1,TRBV28,-
TGTGCCAGCAGCCAACATGGAACCGGGACAGATTTTAAAGCTTTCTTT,CASSQHGTGTDFKAFF,TRBJ1-1,TRBD1,TRBV14,-
TGTGCCAGCAGTTTACAGGGGCTGAACACTGAAGCTTTCTTT,CASSLQGLNTEAFF,TRBJ1-1,-,TRBV27,-
TGTGCCAGCAGTTCGCGACAGGGGATGGCAGATACGCAGTATTTT,CASSSRQGMADTQYF,TRBJ2-3,TRBD1,TRBV27,once
TGTGCCAGCAGCACAACCCGACAGGGCTACGAGCAGTACTTC,CASSTTRQGYEQYF,TRBJ2-7,TRBD1,TRBV7-2,-
TGTGCCAGCAGTGACTTCTCTGGGGCCAACGTCCTGACTTTC,CASSDFSGANVLTF,TRBJ2-6,-,TRBV2,-
TGTGCCAGTAAGATCCTAGGCGGTGACACCGGGGAGCTGTTTTTT,CASKILGGDTGELFF,TRBJ2-2,-,TRBV19,-
TGCGCCAGCAGCCCGGCTCTAGCGGATTGGGGCAATGAGCAGTTCTTC,CASSPALADWGNEQFF,TRBJ2-1,TRBD2,TRBV4-3,once
TGTGCCAGTAGCCTAGCGGGGGATTCCTACAATGAGCAGTTCTTC,CASSLAGDSYNEQFF,TRBJ2-1,TRBD2,TRBV19,-
TGTGCCAGCAGCTTAGAAGGTGGGCCTTACAATGAGCAGTTCTTC,CASSLEGGPYNEQFF,TRBJ2-1,-,TRBV11-2,-
TGTGCCAGTAGTATTAGGGGCAGGGAAGACTATGGCTACACCTTC,CASSIRGREDYGYTF,TRBJ1-2,-,TRBV19,-
TGTGCCAGCAGTTACCCTGAGATGAACACTGAAGCTTTCTTT,CASSYPEMNTEAFF,TRBJ1-1,-,TRBV6-6,-
TGTGCCACCAGGCAGTTCGACACCGGGGAGCTGTTTTTT,CATRQFDTGELFF,TRBJ2-2,-,TRBV24-1,-
TGTGCCACCAGAGACAGCAGAGCACCTAACTATGGCTACACCTTC,CATRDSRAPNYGYTF,TRBJ1-2,-,TRBV24-1,-
TGCGCCAGCAGCGAAGGGACAGGGAACACTGAAGCTTTCTTT,CASSEGTGNTEAFF,TRBJ1-1,TRBD1,TRBV5-1,few
TGTGCCAGCAGTTTACTCACCAGTTTAGATACGCAGTATTTT,CASSLLTSLDTQYF,TRBJ2-3,-,TRBV28,once
TGTGCCAGCAGCTCCGCTAGCGGGAATGAGCAGTTCTTC,CASSSASGNEQFF,TRBJ2-1,TRBD2,TRBV11-2,-
TGTGCCAGCAGTTTAAACGGGGGGGCCAACGTCCTGACTTTC,CASSLNGGANVLTF,TRBJ2-6,-,TRBV28,-
TGTGCCAGCTCACCAAGGGAGTTTAACTATGGCTACACCTTC,CASSPREFNYGYTF,TRBJ1-2,-,TRBV18,once
TGTGCCAGCAGCCTCCGGGACTTCACTAATGAAAAACTGTTTTTT,CASSLRDFTNEKLFF,TRBJ1-4,-,TRBV13,-
TGTGCCAGCAGCCCCGCCCCGGGGGGGGAGGAGACCCAGTACTTC,CASSPAPGGEETQYF,TRBJ2-5,TRBD2,TRBV3-1/TRBV3-2,-
TGTGCCAGCAAAAGGGACAGAGCAACTAATGAAAAACTGTTTTTT,CASKRDRATNEKLFF,TRBJ1-4,TRBD1,TRBV2,few
TGTGCCAGTAGGAACCGAGGACAGGGGGTTCTTAACTATGGCTACACCTTC,CASRNRGQGVLNYGYTF,TRBJ1-2,TRBD1,TRBV19,-
TGTGCCACCAGCAGAGATACGGGACAGGGGGCCGGGGAGCTGTTTTTT,CATSRDTGQGAGELFF,TRBJ2-2,TRBD1,TRBV15,-
TGTGCCAGCAGTGTAGAGCGGGGAAGGGTGAACACTGAAGCTTTCTTT,CASSVERGRVNTEAFF,TRBJ1-1,-,TRBV2,-
TGTGCCAGCAGCTTCAGCGGGAGGGAATACGAGCAGTACTTC,CASSFSGREYEQYF,TRBJ2-7,TRBD2,TRBV5-6,-
TGTGCCAGCTCACCGCGGGGGAGGGAAACTGAAGCTTTCTTT,CASSPRGRETEAFF,TRBJ1-1,-,TRBV18,-
TGTGCCAGTAGTATATCAGGGTGGGATTGTGAAAAACTGTTTTTT,CASSISGWDCEKLFF,TRBJ1-4,-,TRBV19,-
TGCAGCGCTACGGACAGGGACGATGAGCAGTTCTTC,CSATDRDDEQFF,TRBJ2-1,TRBD1,TRBV29-1,-
TGTGCCAGCAGTCCCGACAGGGAAGCTGAAGCTTTCTTT,CASSPDREAEAFF,TRBJ1-1,TRBD1,TRBV12-3/TRBV12-4,-
TGTGCCAGCAGCAAAGGGTTTAGACAGGGGGCTCGGTGGGCGACCGGGGAGCTGTTTTTT,CASSKGFRQGARWATGELFF,TRBJ2-2,-,TRBV21-1,few
TGTGCCACCGTTTTAGCGGGGGCTTACAATGAGCAGTTCTTC,CATVLAGAYNEQFF,TRBJ2-1,TRBD2,TRBV15,-
TGTGCCAGCAGTTACTCGACAGGGGCTCCGGCGGGAGTCTTTTCCTACGAGCAGTACTTC,CASSYSTGAPAGVFSYEQYF,TRBJ2-7,-,TRBV6-2/TRBV6-3,-
TGTGCCAGCAGTGTAGAGGCGGGAGCAGATACGCAGTATTTT,CASSVEAGADTQYF,TRBJ2-3,TRBD2,TRBV6-4,-
TGCAGTGCCCGTCGTGAGGGCGAGCAGTACTTC,CSARREGEQYF,TRBJ2-7,-,TRBV20-1,-
TGTGCCACCAGTGATCGATTACGAGGACAGGGGAATGAGCAGTTCTTC,CATSDRLRGQGNEQFF,TRBJ2-1,TRBD1,TRBV24-1,-
TGTGCCAGCAGCTTGGACTTGGGGAGAAATGAGCAGTTCTTC,CASSLDLGRNEQFF,TRBJ2-1,-,TRBV5-4,-
TGTGCCAGCAGCCAACTATGGACTAGCGGCCTCACAGATACGCAGTATTTT,CASSQLWTSGLTDTQYF,TRBJ2-3,TRBD2,TRBV14,once
TGTGCTAGTGGTTTTCGGGACAGAGGGGAGACCCAGTACTTC,CASGFRDRGETQYF,TRBJ2-5,TRBD1,TRBV12-5,once
TGTGCCAGCAGTTTCTCCGGGAGGAACAATCAGCCCCAGCATTTT,CASSFSGRNNQPQHF,TRBJ1-5,-,TRBV28,-
TGCGCCAGCAGCTTGGTTCCCCAGATTAATGGCTACACCTTC,CASSLVPQINGYTF,TRBJ1-2,-,TRBV5-1,-
TGTGCCAGCAGCCAAGGGACAGGGCGAAACACCATATATTTT,CASSQGTGRNTIYF,TRBJ1-3,TRBD1,TRBV3-1/TRBV3-2,-
TGTGCCAGCAGCCTCAGACTAGCGGGAGTCTACGAGCAGTACTTC,CASSLRLAGVYEQYF,TRBJ2-7,TRBD2,TRBV7-2,-
TGTGCCACCAGTGATCCGGACAGCGGGAATACGCAGTATTTT,CATSDPDSGNTQYF,TRBJ2-3,-,TRBV24-1,-